This TCR beta chain came from a study of T-cell memory formation after mild COVID-19. On the study more broadly: TCR clusters were mostly confined to one donor each. Study-wide findings and caveats: Clones shrinking from day 15 to 85 showed even CD4/CD8 mixes; later expanders tilted CD4+. Clones from the second wave (peaking day 37) had unconfirmed SARS-CoV-2 specificity.

Germline values: CDR1 SEHNR, CDR2 FQNEAQ (reference sequence). The CDR3 covers 12 residues. V was clipped by 3 bases and J by 5 bases, with 6 bases between them. 5'RACE, which relied on constant-segment primers, yielded TCR alpha and TCR beta cDNA libraries carrying sample barcodes and UMIs. Using its own MiXCR run on the 5' RACE reads, TCRdb lists one record per CDR3 protein. The sample comprises about 560,000 distinct CDR3 sequences, about 18% of which are singletons, and about 8.1% rests with the top ten. This clonotype was seen ten or more times. No antigen is known for it. The gene calls are TRBV7-9 and TRBJ2-3; D might be TRBD2 (5 bases). This sequence originates from an adult woman who had mild COVID-19 (a few samples of this study predate the infection). Cell type and time point are not known. Sequences were obtained from PBMCs or a T cell subset sorted from them (not recorded which). The chain's CDR3 is CASSFGGDTQYF. In nucleotides, the CDR3 is TGTGCCAGCAGCTTTGGAGGAGATACGCAGTATTTT.